These 10 T cell receptor beta chains originate from one sample sequenced in a study of control samples from healthy donors and cancer patients. Assay used: immunoSEQ multiplex PCR; TCRdb lists only in-frame clones, some missing. The sample includes over 200,000 clones, over 75% of them seen just once. The specimen sequenced was PBMCs. All receptors come from a woman aged 60-70 years with lung cancer.

The gene calls are TRBV30 and TRBJ1-2; D remains ambiguous. V lost 0 bases and J lost 8, with 13 bases in between. The CDR3 consists of 13 residues. Germline-derived CDR1 and CDR2 are GTSNPN and SVGIG (reference sequence). In DNA, the CDR3 is TGTGCCTGGAGTGTAGGAGGGCCAGGCGGCTACACCTTC. It encodes CAWSVGGPGGYTF.

The rearrangement links TRBV5-1 to TRBJ2-1; TRBD2 aligns across 11 bases. This CDR3 comprises 15 residues. The germline gives CDR1 SGHRS, CDR2 YFSETQ. Trimming cost V 4 bases and J 4 bases; bases outside gene matches: 4. The CDR3 is CASSVTSGVYNEQFF. The CDR3, as DNA: TGCGCCAGCAGCGTGACTAGCGGGGTTTACAATGAGCAGTTCTTC.

This rearrangement joins TRBV6-5 to TRBJ1-6, with TRBD1 matching 8 bases. This CDR3 has 14 residues. CDR1 and CDR2 (germline): MNHEY, SVGAGI. The V gene end was trimmed by 6 bases and the J gene end by 7 bases; junction bases not matched to a gene: 5. The CDR3 is CASRPRQGNSPLHF. The CDR3 DNA follows: TGTGCCAGCAGGCCTCGACAGGGGAATTCACCCCTCCACTTT.

This clone showed up just a few times. The V and J genes are TRBV28 and TRBJ2-2; D unclear. V was cut by 2 bases and J by 8 bases, with 9 bases left in between. CDR1 is MDHEN, CDR2 SYDVKM, per germline. This CDR3 region has 13 residues. This CDR3 reads CASSLPVLGELFF. The CDR3 nucleotides are TGTGCCAGCAGTTTACCCGTTCTTGGGGAGCTGTTTTTT.

The rearrangement uses TRBV5-1 and TRBJ2-5; D is ambiguous. The CDR3 contains 14 residues. Trimming pared 1 base from V and 5 bases from J, leaving 12 bases between. Per germline, CDR1 SGHRS and CDR2 YFSETQ. In DNA form, the CDR3 reads TGCGCCAGCAGCTTGACTACAAACGGGGAGACCCAGTACTTC. Translated, it gives CASSLTTNGETQYF.

This clone has only a few counts. The chain recombines TRBV6-5 with TRBJ1-1, with 7 bases lining up with TRBD1. With V trimmed by 5 bases and J by 4 bases, 10 bases remained unmatched. Germline CDR1 MNHEY, CDR2 SVGAGI. This CDR3 has 15 amino acids. The CDR3 loop is CASSRQRGQSTEAFF. The CDR3 coding sequence is TGTGCCAGCAGTCGACAACGGGGACAGAGCACTGAAGCTTTCTTT.

V is TRBV24-1 and J is TRBJ2-1; TRBD1 matches at 10 bases. Germline trimming cut 4 bases from V and 8 bases from J; bases unmatched to any gene: 7. The CDR3 contains 15 residues. Germline CDR1 KGHDR, CDR2 SFDVKD. The DNA of the CDR3 is TGTGCCACCAGTGAACCGGGACAGGGGAGGGATGAGCAGTTCTTC. This codes for CATSEPGQGRDEQFF.

The chain combines TRBV19 with TRBJ2-7; 11 bases map to TRBD2. V gave up 4 bases and J gave up 5 bases; unmatched junction bases: 19. The CDR3 consists of 19 residues. The germline CDR1 and CDR2 sequences are LNHDA and SQIVND (reference sequence). The CDR3 coding sequence is TGTGCCAGTAGTACCTATCCGAGGCGGCTAGCGGGAGGCGTCAACGAGCAGTACTTC. Its protein is CASSTYPRRLAGGVNEQYF.

The chain has TRBV4-1 and TRBJ1-5, with 7 bases identical to TRBD1. The CDR3 sequence is 15 residues long. Germline V lookup: CDR1 MGHRA, CDR2 YSYEKL. With V trimmed by 3 bases and J by 6 bases, 8 bases remained unmatched. The CDR3 DNA sequence: TGCGCCAGCAGCCAGGGACCGGGACAGCCTCAGCCCCAGCATTTT. Translated, it gives CASSQGPGQPQPQHF.

This chain links TRBV10-1 with TRBJ2-7; 7 positions agree with TRBD1. CDR1 and CDR2 (germline): WNHNN, SYGVQD (reference sequence). After removal of 2 bases from V and 4 bases from J, the junction contained 5 bases not matched to a gene. The CDR3 runs to 14 residues. The CDR3 loop is CASSEPGQTYEQYF. The DNA of the CDR3 is TGCGCCAGCAGTGAGCCGGGACAGACTTACGAGCAGTACTTC.